Below, 14 T cell receptor beta chains from the same sample are listed, as sequenced in a study of blood T cell repertoires in COVID-19. The protocol was immunoSEQ multiplex PCR, while the TCRdb copy is restricted to in-frame clones and leaves out a portion. The profile shows tens of thousands of clones, 79% of them singletons. The sample comprised peripheral blood. The origin of the receptors is a man between 65 and 80 years old with acute or convalescent COVID-19.

The rearrangement joins TRBV27 to TRBJ1-2, with a possible D match to TRBD1 (6 bases). Trimming removed 4 bases from V and 3 bases from J, with 15 bases in between. Germline V gene lookup returns CDR1 MNHEY and CDR2 SMNVEV (reference sequence). The CDR3 spans 15 residues. The CDR3 here is CASSSGTFGYYGYTF. In nucleotides, the CDR3 is TGTGCCAGCAGTTCCGGGACATTTGGGTACTATGGCTACACCTTC.

J is TRBJ2-1 and V is TRBV13; D is perhaps TRBD2 (5 bases). CDR1 PRHDT and CDR2 FYEKMQ come from the germline V gene (reference sequence). This CDR3 is built from 14 residues. The V and J ends lost 5 bases and 9 bases respectively, with 17 bases between them. The CDR3 region has the DNA TGTGCCAGCAGCCCCGACTTAACCCGGGGTGAGCAGTTCTTC. Encoded protein: CASSPDLTRGEQFF.

The J gene is TRBJ2-7, the V gene TRBV6-2 or TRBV6-3, with D uncertain. The CDR3 sequence is 12 residues long. The germline V gene has CDR1 MNHEY and CDR2 SVGEGT. V shed 2 bases and J shed 2 bases, with 4 bases lying between them. The chain's CDR3 is CASSYGPYEQYF. CDR3 nucleotides: TGTGCCAGCAGTTACGGGCCCTACGAGCAGTACTTC.

CDR3 sequence reads: CASSLTGQGSLTLHF. In DNA form, the CDR3 reads TGTGCCAGCAGTTTAACGGGACAGGGGTCCCTCACCCTCCACTTT. The V and J genes are TRBV28 and TRBJ1-6; 10 nucleotides align to TRBD1. The trim removed 2 bases at V and 14 bases at J, leaving 9 bases unmatched. Germline V gives CDR1 MDHEN, CDR2 SYDVKM. This CDR3 is built from 15 residues.

The CDR3 reads CASSIQVQAPMNTEAFF. The CDR3 DNA sequence: TGTGCCAGTAGTATCCAGGTACAGGCCCCTATGAACACTGAAGCTTTCTTT. This chain links TRBV19 with TRBJ1-1; tentatively, D is TRBD1 (5 bases). Between the trimmed V and J ends, which lost 3 bases and 0 bases, there was a span of 17 bases. This CDR3 has 17 amino acids. Germline V gene data show CDR1 as LNHDA and CDR2 as SQIVND (reference sequence).

The rearrangement links TRBV12-3 or TRBV12-4 to TRBJ2-3; a weak D match, TRBD2 (5 bases). This CDR3 contains 13 residues. V was clipped by 7 bases and J by 1 base, with 9 bases between them. The CDR3 sequence: CASTTRGTDTQYF. For the CDR3, the DNA is TGTGCCAGCACTACTAGGGGCACAGATACGCAGTATTTT.

The J gene is TRBJ1-6, the V gene TRBV7-9; 7 nucleotides align to TRBD1. This CDR3 region has 15 residues. The V gene end was trimmed by 4 bases and the J gene end by 4 bases; junction bases not matched to a gene: 4. Germline assignment: CDR1 SEHNR and CDR2 FQNEAQ (reference sequence). CDR3 amino acids: CASSSEGQYNSPLHF. CDR3 bases: TGTGCCAGCAGCTCAGAGGGACAGTATAATTCACCCCTCCACTTT.

This clone was detected only a few times. The chain has TRBV29-1 and TRBJ1-2, with 7 bases aligning to TRBD1. The V segment lost 4 bases and the J segment 4 bases; nucleotides outside the gene matches: 0. This CDR3 contains 11 residues. Per germline, CDR1 SQVTM and CDR2 ANQGSEA. The CDR3 loop is CSVGTGYGYTF. CDR3 sequence (DNA): TGCAGCGTTGGGACAGGCTATGGCTACACCTTC.

CDR3 sequence reads: CASSSGQLGSNQPQHF. As DNA, the CDR3 is TGTGCCAGCAGCTCGGGACAGTTGGGAAGCAATCAGCCCCAGCATTTT. The chain is built from TRBV5-8 and TRBJ1-5, with 7 bases that match TRBD1. With V trimmed by 3 bases and J by 1 base, 7 bases remained unmatched. CDR3 length: 16 residues. Germline V lookup: CDR1 SGHTS, CDR2 YDEGEE.

This chain uses TRBV18 with TRBJ2-7; D ambiguous. CDR3 length equals 15 residues. The germline gives CDR1 KGHSH, CDR2 LQKENI. V gave up 2 bases and J gave up 1 base, with 12 bases separating them. This chain's CDR3 is CASSPRQAASYEQYF. Written as DNA, the CDR3 is TGTGCCAGCTCACCAAGGCAGGCAGCTTCCTACGAGCAGTACTTC.

The V and J genes are TRBV12-3 or TRBV12-4 and TRBJ1-2; TRBD1 might be the D (6 bases). V was clipped by 7 bases and J by 6 bases, with 12 bases between them. The CDR3 has 12 residues. CDR3 sequence: CASKTQGDGYTF. In DNA, the CDR3 is TGTGCCAGCAAAACACAGGGCGATGGCTACACCTTC.

The chain is built from TRBV6-2 or TRBV6-3 and TRBJ2-7; 10 bases map to TRBD2. With V trimmed by 6 bases and J by 3 bases, 5 bases remained unmatched. The CDR3 contains 14 residues. Germline CDR1 MNHEY, CDR2 SVGEGT. The CDR3 sequence is CASSASGSFYEQYF. DNA for the CDR3: TGTGCCAGCAGCGCTAGCGGGAGCTTCTACGAGCAGTACTTC.

The chain employs TRBV7-2 and TRBJ2-7, with TRBD1 as a possible D gene (5 bases). V was trimmed by 2 bases and J by 4 bases, leaving 21 bases between them. CDR1 is SGHTA and CDR2 is FQGNSA in the germline V gene. The CDR3 spans 17 residues. The CDR3 protein is CASSLLPFTGGNYEQYF. As DNA, the CDR3 is TGTGCCAGCAGCTTACTCCCTTTTACAGGTGGGAATTACGAGCAGTACTTC.

The V gene is TRBV5-6, the J gene TRBJ2-7; no reliable D call. CDR3 length equals 15 residues. Between the trimmed V and J ends, which lost 4 bases and 4 bases, there was a span of 18 bases. CDR1 is SGHDT and CDR2 is YYEEEE in the germline V gene. The CDR3 DNA reads as TGTGCCAGCAGCACCAGGCCCCCCGTGGGTTACGAGCAGTACTTC. It is translated as CASSTRPPVGYEQYF.